The next 31 T cell receptor beta chains were all read from a single sample in a study of early T cells in non-severe SARS-CoV-2 infection. TCRdb re-analysed the 5' RACE reads in MiXCR, keeping a single row per CDR3 protein. The sample includes around 32,000 distinct CDR3 sequences, 5.7% of them seen just once. The specimen sequenced was whole blood. Every receptor here comes from an adult who was a healthcare worker with PCR-confirmed SARS-CoV-2 infection or an uninfected control (not recorded which).

The chain recombines TRBV6-5 with TRBJ1-2, with D hard to call. Deletions cut 2 bases from V and 7 bases from J, with 20 bases between. Germline V gives CDR1 MNHEY, CDR2 SVGAGI. CDR3 length equals 16 residues. The CDR3: CASSYGTAGEGGGYTF. In DNA, the CDR3 is TGTGCCAGCAGTTACGGCACAGCAGGAGAGGGCGGTGGCTACACCTTC.

The rearrangement joins TRBV20-1 to TRBJ1-5; D perhaps matches TRBD1 (6 bases). The germline gives CDR1 DFQATT, CDR2 SNEGSKA (reference sequence). The CDR3 has 14 amino acids. The germline V and J ends were trimmed by 5 bases and 4 bases, with 15 bases remaining between them. DNA of the CDR3: TGCAGTGCTGGAACCCAGGGGCTTAATCAGCCCCAGCATTTT. As protein: CSAGTQGLNQPQHF.

This clonotype was seen at least ten times. This sequence joins TRBV2 and TRBJ2-1, with TRBD1 matching over 7 bases. The CDR3 runs to 12 residues. The trim removed 10 bases at V and 5 bases at J, leaving 5 bases unmatched. Germline-derived CDR1 and CDR2 are SNHLY and FYNNEI. The CDR3 sequence: CATGTANNEQFF. The DNA of the CDR3 is TGTGCCACCGGGACAGCAAACAATGAGCAGTTCTTC.

This clonotype was found many times. CDR3 loop: CASSVTVYSNQPQHF. The CDR3 DNA reads TGTGCCAGCAGTGTTACGGTTTATAGCAATCAGCCCCAGCATTTT. This rearrangement joins TRBV6-1 to TRBJ1-5; D ambiguous. From germline, CDR1 is MNHNS and CDR2 SASEGT. The CDR3 covers 15 residues. The V end lost 4 bases, the J end lost 0 bases, and 10 bases lay between the germline ends.

This clonotype was detected many times. The chain is built from TRBV20-1 and TRBJ1-1, with D possibly TRBD1 on 5 matching bases. The CDR3 totals 13 residues. Per the germline V gene, CDR1 is DFQATT and CDR2 is SNEGSKA (reference sequence). Deletions cut 6 bases from V and 0 bases from J, with 11 bases between. The CDR3: CSATRDLNTEAFF. The CDR3 DNA follows: TGCAGTGCCACTCGGGACCTGAACACTGAAGCTTTCTTT.

This clonotype was counted at least ten times. The rearrangement joins TRBV30 to TRBJ1-6; 9 bases align to TRBD1. V dropped 3 bases and J dropped 0; count of bases not matched to a gene: 9. Germline V CDR1 and CDR2: GTSNPN, SVGIG (reference sequence). The CDR3 is 18 residues long. The CDR3 nucleotides are TGTGCCTGGAGGGGTAGAGACAGGGGGAGCTCCTATAATTCACCCCTCCACTTT. As protein: CAWRGRDRGSSYNSPLHF.

At least ten counts were recorded for this clonotype. The chain combines TRBV13 with TRBJ2-3; D unclear. Germline assignment: CDR1 PRHDT and CDR2 FYEKMQ (reference sequence). The CDR3 length is 15 residues. The ends were cut back, 3 bases at V and 4 bases at J, with 14 bases in the middle. CDR3 DNA: TGTGCCAGCAGCTTGGCCCCTGTCTCCGCAGATACGCAGTATTTT. It encodes CASSLAPVSADTQYF.

This clonotype was recorded many times. This chain uses TRBV3-1 with TRBJ1-1; D is unclear. The length of the CDR3 is 14 residues. V lost 4 bases to trimming and J lost 4 bases, with 13 bases between them. Germline V lookup: CDR1 LGHDT, CDR2 YNNKEL (reference sequence). The CDR3 protein is CASSLQGKGTEAFF. CDR3 DNA: TGTGCCAGCAGCCTCCAAGGCAAGGGCACTGAAGCTTTCTTT.

This clonotype was found many times. The V call is TRBV27, the J call TRBJ1-2; D is possibly TRBD1 (6 bases). The CDR3 sequence is 16 residues long. V was shortened by 4 bases and J by 4 bases, with 19 bases between the two germline ends. The germline CDR1 and CDR2 sequences are MNHEY and SMNVEV (reference sequence). The DNA of the CDR3 is TGTGCCAGCAGTTCTAGCCCGGGGACATACCTCTATGGCTACACCTTC. Translation: CASSSSPGTYLYGYTF.

This clonotype was seen at least ten times. This sequence joins TRBV19 and TRBJ1-1, with no clear D. V was trimmed by 0 bases and J by 2 bases, leaving 13 bases between them. The CDR3 is made up of 16 amino acids. CDR1 and CDR2 (germline): LNHDA, SQIVND (reference sequence). The CDR3 spells CASSIDRETVNTEAFF. The CDR3 DNA sequence: TGTGCCAGTAGTATAGACCGAGAAACGGTAAACACTGAAGCTTTCTTT. Supplemented by reference TRBV19 and TRBJ1-1, the full variable domain reads DGGITQSPKYLFRKEGQNVTLSCEQNLNHDAMYWYRQDPGQGLRLIYYSQIVNDFQKGDIAEGYSVSREKKESFPLTVTSAQKNPTAFYLCASSIDRETVNTEAFFGQGTRLTVV.

About this clonotype: A single base separates this from a much larger clone, so it may be a read error. The V gene is TRBV25-1, the J gene TRBJ1-1; D is undetermined. Trimming took off 6 bases at V and 3 bases at J, with 5 bases between the two ends. The CDR3 runs to 11 residues. Germline V gene data show CDR1 as MGHDK and CDR2 as SYGVNS. The CDR3 sequence: CASRIDTEAFF. CDR3 DNA sequence: TGTGCCAGCAGGATTGACACTGAAGCTTTCTTT.

This clonotype was observed at least ten times. The CDR3 sequence is CASSYLTDYNEQFF. CDR3 coding DNA: TGTGCCAGCAGTTACCTGACTGACTACAATGAGCAGTTCTTC. The rearrangement links TRBV6-2 or TRBV6-3 to TRBJ2-1; D is undetermined. Per the germline V gene, CDR1 is MNHEY and CDR2 is SVGEGT. V dropped 2 bases and J dropped 3 bases, with 8 bases sitting between them. This CDR3 is built from 14 residues.

V gene TRBV27 combines with J gene TRBJ2-5; weak D call: TRBD2 (7 bases). This CDR3 has 17 residues. Trimming took off 5 bases at V and 1 base at J, with 20 bases between the two ends. CDR1 and CDR2 (germline): MNHEY, SMNVEV (reference sequence). CDR3 loop: CASSPITGGAFQETQYF. CDR3 in DNA: TGTGCCAGCAGTCCCATTACTGGGGGGGCATTCCAAGAGACCCAGTACTTC.

This rearrangement joins TRBV29-1 to TRBJ2-7, with 9 bases lining up with TRBD1. The junction had 8 bases not matched to a gene; V was cut back by 6 bases and J by 2 bases. Germline V gene lookup returns CDR1 SQVTM and CDR2 ANQGSEA. This CDR3 has 14 amino acids. The CDR3 sequence is CSVFLGQGTYEQYF. The CDR3 region has the DNA TGCAGCGTGTTCCTCGGACAGGGGACCTACGAGCAGTACTTC.

This clonotype has more than one count but fewer than ten. This chain uses TRBV6-2 or TRBV6-3 with TRBJ1-6, with 10 bases aligning to TRBD1. V was pared by 8 bases and J by 9 bases, with 10 bases of the junction left unmatched. Germline V lookup: CDR1 MNHEY, CDR2 SVGEGT. The CDR3 runs to 15 residues. The CDR3 region has the DNA TGTGCCAGCGGAGACCGGGACAGGGGCTCTTCACCCCTCCACTTT. It encodes CASGDRDRGSSPLHF.

At least ten counts were recorded for this clonotype. The gene calls are TRBV5-1 and TRBJ2-3; D possibly corresponds to TRBD2 (5 bases). The CDR3 runs to 15 residues. CDR1 is SGHRS and CDR2 is YFSETQ in the germline V gene. Between the trimmed V and J ends, which lost 4 bases and 13 bases, there was a span of 25 bases. CDR3 coding DNA: TGCGCCAGCAGCGGTACCGGGTACCCCGAGGGTGGAAAGTATTTT. It codes for CASSGTGYPEGGKYF.

This clonotype was detected many times. V gene TRBV12-3 or TRBV12-4 combines with J gene TRBJ2-1, with D possibly TRBD2 on 5 matching bases. The CDR3 runs to 16 residues. Trimming removed 0 bases at V and 2 bases at J, with 11 bases between. The CDR3 DNA sequence: TGTGCCAGCAGTTTAGCAGGCGGACTCCCCTACAATGAGCAGTTCTTC. It translates to CASSLAGGLPYNEQFF.

The table lists this clonotype with many counts. V and J are TRBV10-3 and TRBJ1-5; D is unclear. The CDR3 loop spans 14 amino acids. Germline V gene data show CDR1 as ENHRY and CDR2 as SYGVKD. Trimming left V 3 bases short and J 4 bases short, with 10 bases between. The CDR3 sequence: CAISDPDPNQPQHF. The CDR3 region has the DNA TGTGCCATCAGTGATCCTGACCCTAATCAGCCCCAGCATTTT.

In its sample, this clonotype was seen many times. The chain is built from TRBV4-2 and TRBJ2-7; the match to TRBD2 covers 9 bases. The germline V gene encodes CDR1 LGHNA and CDR2 YNFKEQ. The ends lost 0 bases at V and 7 bases at J; junction bases unmatched: 7. The CDR3 has 15 amino acids. CDR3 region: CASSQDGRGGREQYF. Written as DNA, the CDR3 is TGTGCCAGCAGCCAAGATGGGCGGGGGGGCAGAGAGCAGTACTTC.

This clonotype was detected many times. V gene TRBV12-3 or TRBV12-4 combines with J gene TRBJ2-4; possible D gene TRBD1, 6 bases. This CDR3 is 14 amino acids long. V dropped 6 bases and J dropped 4 bases, with 13 bases sitting between them. CDR3 residues: CASSLGQKKNIQYF. The CDR3 DNA reads as TGTGCCAGCAGCCTCGGACAGAAAAAAAACATTCAGTACTTC.

This clonotype was recorded at least ten times. The chain couples TRBV20-1 to TRBJ1-2; D gene unclear. The V end was cut by 3 bases, the J end by 2 bases, with 10 bases between. Germline CDR1 DFQATT, CDR2 SNEGSKA (reference sequence). The CDR3 covers 13 residues. CDR3 DNA: TGCAGTGCTAGTGTACAATCAAACTATGGCTACACCTTC. It specifies CSASVQSNYGYTF.

The V and J genes are TRBV20-1 and TRBJ2-1; D gene unclear. The V and J ends lost 5 bases and 2 bases respectively, with 10 bases between them. CDR1 is DFQATT and CDR2 is SNEGSKA in the germline V gene (reference sequence). CDR3 length: 13 residues. The DNA of the CDR3 is TGCAGTGCTCGTCGTCAAGCCTACAATGAGCAGTTCTTC. Its translation is CSARRQAYNEQFF.

This clonotype was seen only a few times. This chain connects TRBV28 to TRBJ2-7, with D maybe TRBD1 (6 bases). The germline CDR1 and CDR2 sequences are MDHEN and SYDVKM. CDR3 size: 16 residues. Trimming took 4 bases from V and 3 from J, leaving 19 bases between them. DNA for the CDR3: TGTGCCAGCAGTTCAAGGCCCGGGAAGGGGGTCTACGAGCAGTACTTC. Translating gives CASSSRPGKGVYEQYF.

Many counts were recorded for this clonotype. The chain is built from TRBV7-2 and TRBJ1-2, with 10 bases aligning to TRBD1. Germline CDR1 SGHTA, CDR2 FQGNSA. This CDR3 comprises 13 residues. V lost 4 bases, J lost 6 bases, and 2 bases stayed unmatched. CDR3 sequence reads: CASSWDRGHGYTF. The CDR3 region has the DNA TGTGCCAGCAGCTGGGACAGGGGTCATGGCTACACCTTC.

The rearrangement joins TRBV5-6 to TRBJ2-7; D call uncertain. Germline loops: CDR1 SGHDT, CDR2 YYEEEE. The V end lost 4 bases, the J end lost 3 bases, and 14 bases lay between the germline ends. The CDR3 runs to 14 residues. CDR3 coding DNA: TGTGCCAGCAGCCCGGCGGTGGCTAGCTACGAGCAGTACTTC. It codes for CASSPAVASYEQYF.

The genes are TRBV6-5 and TRBJ2-1, with 8 bases aligning to TRBD1. Germline trimming cut 0 bases from V and 6 bases from J; bases unmatched to any gene: 10. CDR1 is MNHEY and CDR2 is SVGAGI in the germline V gene. The CDR3 length is 17 residues. CDR3 DNA: TGTGCCAGCAGTTACTCGATTGTGGACAGGGCGCGCAATGAGCAGTTCTTC. Encoded protein: CASSYSIVDRARNEQFF.

This clonotype showed up many times. This chain connects TRBV5-6 to TRBJ1-1, with D hard to call. This CDR3 contains 15 residues. Trimming took 0 bases from V and 10 from J, leaving 19 bases between them. CDR1 and CDR2 (germline): SGHDT, YYEEEE. Here the CDR3 reads CASSLGLWREFRAFF. The CDR3 nucleotides are TGTGCCAGCAGCTTGGGCTTGTGGAGGGAGTTTAGAGCTTTCTTT.

This clonotype appeared many times. The J gene is TRBJ1-1, the V gene TRBV2; D is ambiguous. V was shortened by 8 bases and J by 7 bases, with 17 bases between the two germline ends. This CDR3 spans 13 amino acids. The germline CDR1 and CDR2 sequences are SNHLY and FYNNEI. In DNA, the CDR3 is TGTGCCAGCTGTCGATCGGCGGTGGGTGAAGCTTTCTTT. Protein product: CASCRSAVGEAFF.

This clonotype counts as medium-sized (0.01 to 0.1%). J is TRBJ1-2 and V is TRBV28; D remains unclear. Germline V gene sequence: CDR1 MDHEN, CDR2 SYDVKM. V lost 9 bases to trimming and J lost 8 bases, with 13 bases between them. The CDR3 is made up of 11 amino acids. The CDR3 loop is CASGLTRGYTF. In nucleotides, the CDR3 is TGTGCCAGTGGGTTGACTCGGGGCTACACCTTC.

This clonotype came up many times. CDR3 in DNA: TGTGCCAGCAGACCCACAGGGGGTAAGAATTCACCCCTCCACTTT. Protein: CASRPTGGKNSPLHF. The chain uses TRBV3-1 and TRBJ1-6, with 8 bases aligning to TRBD1. The CDR3 has 15 amino acids. The ends lost 6 bases at V and 7 bases at J; junction bases unmatched: 8. CDR1 and CDR2 from the germline V gene are LGHDT and YNNKEL (reference sequence).

This clonotype was observed at least ten times. The chain is built from TRBV27 and TRBJ2-5; possibly TRBD1 for D (6 bases). Germline CDR1 is MNHEY and CDR2 is SMNVEV (reference sequence). This CDR3 is built from 14 residues. V was trimmed by 4 bases and J by 5 bases, leaving 14 bases between them. The CDR3 bases are TGTGCCAGCAGTTGGAGAGCAACAGGGGAGACCCAGTACTTC. Its translation is CASSWRATGETQYF.